This TCR beta chain derives from a study of PD-1 blockade in classical Hodgkin lymphoma. Study results and caveats: Compared with healthy donors, newly diagnosed patients reportedly showed lower baseline TCR diversity.

Time point reported: newly diagnosed, previously untreated cHL patient sample. Acting as the comparison were PBMCs from newly diagnosed, untreated classical Hodgkin lymphoma. Assay used: immunoSEQ multiplex PCR; TCRdb lists only in-frame clones, some missing. The data show 45,000 or so clones, with roughly 90% seen just once and 4.9% held by the top ten. Comments on this clone: Its target is unknown.

The CDR3 extends over 15 amino acids. The V end was cut by 8 bases, the J end by 3 bases, with 17 bases between. CDR1 is MDHEN and CDR2 is SYDVKM in the germline V gene. The genes are TRBV28 and TRBJ1-3, with unresolved D. The sample was peripheral blood mononuclear cells (PBMCs). The clonotype originates from a human donor with classical Hodgkin lymphoma. The CDR3 is CASLSPQAFGNTIYF. The CDR3 bases are TGTGCCAGCCTCTCCCCCCAGGCCTTTGGAAACACCATATATTTT. The variable domain in full, completed from reference TRBV28 and TRBJ1-3, reads DVKVTQSSRYLVKRTGEKVFLECVQDMDHENMFWYRQDPGLGLRLIYFSYDVKMKEKGDIPEGYSVSREKKERFSLILESASTNQTSMYLCASLSPQAFGNTIYFGEGSWLTVV.